The TCR beta chain described here comes from a study of cytomegalovirus exposure and HLA in healthy donors. Regarding this clone: Its specificity is not known.

Primers for the PCR totalled 60 Vbeta and 13 Jbeta. The protocol was immunoSEQ multiplex PCR, while the TCRdb copy is restricted to in-frame clones and leaves out a portion. The sample gives 150,000 or so clones, 70% to 85% of which show up once; about 6.8% is in the top ten. The V segment lost 5 bases and the J segment 8 bases; nucleotides outside the gene matches: 12. This CDR3 comprises 16 residues. Looked up from germline, CDR1 is PRHDT and CDR2 is FYEKMQ (reference sequence). Broader study findings: A later analysis appeared to link common viral pathogens to several of the most significant clusters.

V gene TRBV13 combines with J gene TRBJ2-1; 10 bases fit TRBD2. The origin of this receptor is a man aged 50-59 years in good health and CMV-seropositive. Sequenced sample: PBMCs. The CDR3 sequence is CASSPPLAGVRHEQFF. CDR3 DNA: TGTGCCAGCAGCCCCCCCCTAGCGGGAGTGAGACATGAGCAGTTCTTC. The full variable domain, in which reference TRBV13 and TRBJ2-1 provide the parts outside the CDR3, is AAGVIQSPRHLIKEKRETATLKCYPIPRHDTVYWYQQGPGQDPQFLISFYEKMQSDKGSIPDRFSAQQFSDYHSELNMSSLELGDSALYFCASSPPLAGVRHEQFFGPGTRLTVL.